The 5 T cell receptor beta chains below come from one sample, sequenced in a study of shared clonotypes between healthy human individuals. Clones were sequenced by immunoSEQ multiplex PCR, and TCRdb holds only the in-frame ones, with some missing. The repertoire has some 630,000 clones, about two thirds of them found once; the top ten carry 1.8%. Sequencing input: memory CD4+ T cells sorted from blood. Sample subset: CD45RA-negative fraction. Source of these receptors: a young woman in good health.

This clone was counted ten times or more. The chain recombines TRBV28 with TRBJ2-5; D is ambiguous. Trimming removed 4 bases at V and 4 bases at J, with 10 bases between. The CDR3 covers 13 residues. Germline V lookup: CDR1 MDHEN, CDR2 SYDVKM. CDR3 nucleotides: TGTGCCAGCAGTTCCCCGGCGGTAGAGACCCAGTACTTC. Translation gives CASSSPAVETQYF.

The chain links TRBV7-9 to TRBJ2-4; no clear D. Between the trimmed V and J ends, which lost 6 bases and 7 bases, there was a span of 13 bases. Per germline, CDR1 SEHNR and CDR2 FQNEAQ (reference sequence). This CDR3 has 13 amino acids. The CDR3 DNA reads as TGTGCCAGCAGTACCCAAGGAGTCAACATTCAGTACTTC. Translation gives CASSTQGVNIQYF.

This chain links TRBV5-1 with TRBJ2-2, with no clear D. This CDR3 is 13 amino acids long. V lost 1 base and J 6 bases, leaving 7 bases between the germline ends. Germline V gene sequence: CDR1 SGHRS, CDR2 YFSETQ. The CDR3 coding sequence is TGCGCCAGCAGCTTGCTCACAGCCGGGGAGCTGTTTTTT. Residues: CASSLLTAGELFF.

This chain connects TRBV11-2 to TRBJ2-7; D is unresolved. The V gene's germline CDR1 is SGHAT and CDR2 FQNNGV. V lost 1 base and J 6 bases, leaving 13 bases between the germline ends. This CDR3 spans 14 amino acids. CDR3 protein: CASSLAPGVGEQYF. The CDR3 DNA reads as TGTGCCAGCAGCTTAGCCCCTGGGGTGGGCGAGCAGTACTTC.

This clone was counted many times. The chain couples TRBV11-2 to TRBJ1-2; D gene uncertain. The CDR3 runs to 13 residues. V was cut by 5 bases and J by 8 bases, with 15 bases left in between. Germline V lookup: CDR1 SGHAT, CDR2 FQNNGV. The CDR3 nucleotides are TGTGCCAGCAGCCCAGGAGGAGGAGGGGGCTACACCTTC. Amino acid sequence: CASSPGGGGGYTF.